A selection of T cell receptor beta chains follows, all from one sample in a study of shared clonotypes between healthy human individuals. TCRdb's copy holds only in-frame clones and misses some; the assay was immunoSEQ multiplex PCR. The sample holds 950,000 to 1,200,000 clones, about 72% seen once. Sequencing was performed on memory CD4+ T cells from PBMCs. The receptor set was obtained from a man younger than 30 in good health. Some clones in this sample may be carry-over from other donors' samples. The conserved cysteine and the conserved F or W are not part of the CDR3 here.

j_gene,v_gene,CDR3aa
TRBJ2-7,TRBV6-4,ASRLQDNPTYEQY
TRBJ2-7,TRBV5-1,ASSPGQGEREQY
TRBJ2-4,TRBV27,ASSHNLAGKGRAKNIQY
TRBJ2-5,TRBV10-3,AISGQQETQY
TRBJ2-7,TRBV4-1,ASSQEIIAAKQY
TRBJ2-7,TRBV7-2,ASSRGGSLYEQY
TRBJ1-5,TRBV19,ASSIGGGRNQPQH
TRBJ2-7,TRBV9,ASSPSQVYEQY
TRBJ2-3,TRBV28,ASGLAVTDTQY
TRBJ2-3,TRBV9,ASSTEREVDTQY
TRBJ1-1,TRBV5-1,ASSLFARADTEAF
TRBJ2-3,TRBV15,ATSHRVGDTQY
TRBJ2-7,TRBV6-1,ASKTLRKDYEQY
TRBJ1-4,TRBV19,ASSIANRDEKLF
TRBJ1-1,TRBV2,ASSGSMNTEAF
TRBJ2-3,TRBV7-9,ASSSDRGSVTDTQY
TRBJ1-2,TRBV29-1,SVEEVSLYGYT